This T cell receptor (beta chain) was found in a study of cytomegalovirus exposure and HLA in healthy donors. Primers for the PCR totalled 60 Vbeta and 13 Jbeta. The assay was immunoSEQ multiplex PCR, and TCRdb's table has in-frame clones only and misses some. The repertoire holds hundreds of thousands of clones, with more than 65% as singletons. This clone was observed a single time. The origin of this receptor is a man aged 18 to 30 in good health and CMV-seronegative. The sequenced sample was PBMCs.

CDR3 sequence (DNA): TGTGCCACCGCCGCAGGGAGCAATCAGCCCCAGCATTTT. This translates into CATAAGSNQPQHF. V usage is TRBV19 and J usage is TRBJ1-5; D might be TRBD1 (5 bases). Trimming left V 10 bases short and J 1 base short, with 11 bases between. The CDR3 is made up of 13 amino acids. CDR1 is LNHDA, CDR2 SQIVND, per germline (reference sequence).